The 3 T cell receptor beta chains below come from one sample, sequenced in a study of blood T cell repertoires in COVID-19. This table comes from immunoSEQ multiplex PCR, and its TCRdb copy is limited to in-frame clones, with some not included. Among some 250,000 clones, 80% to 90% were seen once, and the ten largest hold around 1.8%. The material sequenced was PBMCs or T cells enriched from blood (not recorded which). The receptor source for this set is a woman in her fifties or sixties who had recovered from COVID-19.

The gene calls are TRBV19 and TRBJ1-1; TRBD1 might be the D (6 bases). CDR1 is LNHDA, CDR2 SQIVND, per germline (reference sequence). V lost 3 bases and J lost 2, with 10 bases in between. This CDR3 region has 14 residues. As DNA, the CDR3 is TGTGCCAGTAGTATCGACAGGCCTAACACTGAAGCTTTCTTT. It is translated as CASSIDRPNTEAFF.

The gene calls are TRBV2 and TRBJ2-1, with 7 nucleotides matching TRBD1. V trimming: 3 bases; J trimming: 2 bases; junction bases outside the gene matches: 1. CDR3 length equals 14 residues. Germline V gives CDR1 SNHLY, CDR2 FYNNEI. The CDR3 DNA is TGTGCCAGCAGTGAGCAGGGGGCCTACAATGAGCAGTTCTTC. This translates into CASSEQGAYNEQFF. The full variable domain, in which reference TRBV2 and TRBJ2-1 provide the parts outside the CDR3, is EPEVTQTPSHQVTQMGQEVILRCVPISNHLYFYWYRQILGQKVEFLVSFYNNEISEKSEIFDDQFSVERPDGSNFTLKIRSTKLEDSAMYFCASSEQGAYNEQFFGPGTRLTVL.

V is TRBV30 and J is TRBJ2-7, with TRBD1 matching 7 bases. Looked up from germline, CDR1 is GTSNPN and CDR2 is SVGIG (reference sequence). The J segment lost 6 bases and the V segment lost 3 bases, leaving 8 bases of the junction unmatched. The CDR3 spans 13 residues. CDR3 DNA: TGTGCCTGGAGCGCCCACAGGGGAACCGAGCAGTACTTC. Protein: CAWSAHRGTEQYF. Full variable domain (rest looked up from reference TRBV30 and TRBJ2-7): SQTIHQWPATLVQPVGSPLSLECTVEGTSNPNLYWYRQAAGRGLQLLFYSVGIGQISSEVPQNLSASRPQDRQFILSSKKLLLSDSGFYLCAWSAHRGTEQYFGPGTRLTVT.